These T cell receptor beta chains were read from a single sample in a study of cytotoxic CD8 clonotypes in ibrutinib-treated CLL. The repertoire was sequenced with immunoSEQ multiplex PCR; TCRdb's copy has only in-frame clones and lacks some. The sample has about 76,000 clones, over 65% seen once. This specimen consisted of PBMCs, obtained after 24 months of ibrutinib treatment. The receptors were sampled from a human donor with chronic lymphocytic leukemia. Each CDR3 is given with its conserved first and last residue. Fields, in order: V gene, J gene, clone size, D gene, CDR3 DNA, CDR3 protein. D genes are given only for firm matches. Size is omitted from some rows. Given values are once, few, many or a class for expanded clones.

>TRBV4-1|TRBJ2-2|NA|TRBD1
TGCGCCAGCAGCCACCCGGGACAGGGGGCTGGGGAGCTGTTTTTT
CASSHPGQGAGELFF
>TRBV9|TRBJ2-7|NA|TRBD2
TGTGCCAGCAGCACCGGGACTACTCTCTACGAGCAGTACTTC
CASSTGTTLYEQYF
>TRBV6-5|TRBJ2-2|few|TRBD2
TGTGCCAGCAGCGAGACTAGCGGGCGTACCGGGGAGCTGTTTTTT
CASSETSGRTGELFF
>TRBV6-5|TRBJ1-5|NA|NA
TGTGCCAGCAGTTTGTCAGGGTCGCGCAATCAGCCCCAGCATTTT
CASSLSGSRNQPQHF
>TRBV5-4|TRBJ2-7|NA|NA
TGTGCCAGCAGCTTGGCGTCCAGGAGTTACGAGCAGTACTTC
CASSLASRSYEQYF
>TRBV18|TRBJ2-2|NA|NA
TGTGCCAGCTCGCCCGACAGTAACACCGGGGAGCTGTTTTTT
CASSPDSNTGELFF
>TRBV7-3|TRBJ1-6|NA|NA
TGTGCCAGCAGCCACCAGGATTCACCCCTCCACTTT
CASSHQDSPLHF
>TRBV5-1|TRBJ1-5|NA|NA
TGCGCCAGCAGCTTGGAGGGTTATAGCAATCAGCCCCAGCATTTT
CASSLEGYSNQPQHF
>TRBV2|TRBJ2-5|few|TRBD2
TGTGCCAGCAGTGAAAGCGGGGGCGGTACCCAGTACTTC
CASSESGGGTQYF
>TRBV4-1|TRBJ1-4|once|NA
TGCGCTAGCAGCCTGGTAACGACTAATGAAAAACTGTTTTTT
CASSLVTTNEKLFF
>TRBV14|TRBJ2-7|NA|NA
TGTGCCAGCAGCCCTACAGGGAGTCTCGAGCAGTACTTC
CASSPTGSLEQYF
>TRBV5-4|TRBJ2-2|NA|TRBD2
TGTGCCAGCAGCTTGGAACTAGCGGGGAACACCGGGGAGCTGTTTTTT
CASSLELAGNTGELFF
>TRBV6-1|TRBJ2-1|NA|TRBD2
TGTGCCAGCAGTGACAGTCTAGCGGGTGATGAGCAGTTCTTC
CASSDSLAGDEQFF
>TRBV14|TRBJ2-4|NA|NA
TGTGCCAGCAGCCAAGATAGGGTATTAGGAAACATTCAGTACTTC
CASSQDRVLGNIQYF
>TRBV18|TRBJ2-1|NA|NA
TGTGCCAGCTCACTAACTAGCCCTAGCTCCTACAATGAGCAGTTCTTC
CASSLTSPSSYNEQFF
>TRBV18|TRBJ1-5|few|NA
TGTGCCAGCTCACGCGGGACATCCCAAAGCAATCAGCCCCAGCATTTT
CASSRGTSQSNQPQHF
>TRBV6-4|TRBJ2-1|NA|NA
TGTGCCAGCAGTGCTCAACCAGGGGACTCCTACAATGAGCAGTTCTTC
CASSAQPGDSYNEQFF
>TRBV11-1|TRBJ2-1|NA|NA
TGTGCCAGCAGCCTAATGGGGCGAGCCAATGAGCAGTTCTTC
CASSLMGRANEQFF
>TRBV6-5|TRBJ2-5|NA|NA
TGTGCCAGCAGCAACGGAGAGACCCAGTACTTC
CASSNGETQYF
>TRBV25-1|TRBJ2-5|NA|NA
TGTGCCCGGGAGGGGGGCGCCCGGGACAGACGGTGGGAGACCCAGTACTTC
CAREGGARDRRWETQYF
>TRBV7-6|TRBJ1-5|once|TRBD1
TGTGCCAGCAGCGCTAGGGGGCCCGGCCAGCCCCAGCATTTT
CASSARGPGQPQHF
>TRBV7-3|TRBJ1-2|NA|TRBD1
TGTGCCAGCAGCCCTAAACAGGGGGACTATGGCTACACCTTC
CASSPKQGDYGYTF
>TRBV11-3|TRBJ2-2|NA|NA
TGTGCCAGCAGCTTAATGGGGGGAAACACCGGGGAGCTGTTTTTT
CASSLMGGNTGELFF
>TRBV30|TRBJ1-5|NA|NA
TGTGCCTGGAGCGGGGGAGGGGACCAGCCCCAGCATTTT
CAWSGGGDQPQHF